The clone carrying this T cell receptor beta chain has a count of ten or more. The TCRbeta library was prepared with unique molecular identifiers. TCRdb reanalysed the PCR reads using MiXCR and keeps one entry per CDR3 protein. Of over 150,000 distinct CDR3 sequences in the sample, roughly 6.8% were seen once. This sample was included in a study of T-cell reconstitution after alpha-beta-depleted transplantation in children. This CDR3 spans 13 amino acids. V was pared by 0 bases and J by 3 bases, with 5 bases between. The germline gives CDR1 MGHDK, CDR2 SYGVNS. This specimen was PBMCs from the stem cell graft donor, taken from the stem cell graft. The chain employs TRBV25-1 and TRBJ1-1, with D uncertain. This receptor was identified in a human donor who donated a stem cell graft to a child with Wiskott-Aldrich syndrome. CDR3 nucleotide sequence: TGTGCCAGCAGTGAATATGGTGACACTGAAGCTTTCTTT. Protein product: CASSEYGDTEAFF. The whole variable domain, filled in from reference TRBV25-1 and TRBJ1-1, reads EADIYQTPRYLVIGTGKKITLECSQTMGHDKMYWYQQDPGMELHLIHYSYGVNSTEKGDLSSESTVSRIRTEHFPLTLESARPSHTSQYLCASSEYGDTEAFFGQGTRLTVV.